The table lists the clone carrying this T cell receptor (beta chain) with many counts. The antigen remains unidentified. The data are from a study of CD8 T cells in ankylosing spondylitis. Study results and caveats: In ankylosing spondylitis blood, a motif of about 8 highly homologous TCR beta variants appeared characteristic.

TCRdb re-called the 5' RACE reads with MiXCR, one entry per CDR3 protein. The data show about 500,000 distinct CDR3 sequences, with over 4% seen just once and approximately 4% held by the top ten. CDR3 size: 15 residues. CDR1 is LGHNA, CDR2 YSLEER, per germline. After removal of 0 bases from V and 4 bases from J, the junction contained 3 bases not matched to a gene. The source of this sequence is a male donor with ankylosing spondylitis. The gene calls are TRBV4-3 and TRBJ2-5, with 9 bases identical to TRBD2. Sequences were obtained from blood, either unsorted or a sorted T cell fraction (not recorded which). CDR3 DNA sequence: TGCGCCAGCAGCCAAGATCTGCGGGGGGGAGAGACCCAGTACTTC. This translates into CASSQDLRGGETQYF.